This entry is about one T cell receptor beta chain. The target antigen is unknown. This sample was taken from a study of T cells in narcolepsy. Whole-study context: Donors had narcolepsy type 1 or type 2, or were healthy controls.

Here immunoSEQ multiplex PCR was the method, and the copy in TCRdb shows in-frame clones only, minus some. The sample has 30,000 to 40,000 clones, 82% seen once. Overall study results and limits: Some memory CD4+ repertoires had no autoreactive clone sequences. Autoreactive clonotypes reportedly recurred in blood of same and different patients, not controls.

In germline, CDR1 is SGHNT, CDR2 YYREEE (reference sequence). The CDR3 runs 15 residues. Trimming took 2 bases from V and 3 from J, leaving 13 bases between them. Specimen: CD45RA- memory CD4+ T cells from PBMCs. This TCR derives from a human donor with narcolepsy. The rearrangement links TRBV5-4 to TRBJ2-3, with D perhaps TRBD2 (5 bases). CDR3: CASSFSALGTDTQYF. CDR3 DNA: TGTGCCAGCAGCTTCAGCGCACTAGGGACAGATACGCAGTATTTT.